The 21 T cell receptor beta chains below come from one sample, sequenced in a study of T cells in Graves' hyperthyroidism and ophthalmopathy. There were TCR beta CDR3 regions amplified from RNA transcripts. HTBI primers were employed in a first-round RT-PCR of the TCR CDR3. Each CDR3 protein is one row after TCRdb ran MiXCR on the multiplex PCR reads. The sample contains a few hundred thousand distinct CDR3 sequences, 14% of which appear only once. Sequencing used blood. All receptors derive from a woman in her 30s with Graves' ophthalmopathy.

This clonotype appeared many times. The chain carries TRBV7-3 and TRBJ1-1, with TRBD1 identical over 8 bases. CDR1 and CDR2 (germline): SGHTA, FQGTGA. The CDR3 has 16 amino acids. The V segment lost 5 bases and the J segment 7 bases; nucleotides outside the gene matches: 15. CDR3 nucleotide sequence: TGTGCCAGCAGCCCTGGGGGGGCGACAGGGGAATATGAAGCTTTCTTT. Its translation is CASSPGGATGEYEAFF. The variable domain in full, completed from reference TRBV7-3 and TRBJ1-1, reads GAGVSQTPSNKVTEKGKYVELRCDPISGHTALYWYRQSLGQGPEFLIYFQGTGAADDSGLPNDRFFAVRPEGSVSTLKIQRTERGDSAVYLCASSPGGATGEYEAFFGQGTRLTVV.

This clonotype was observed many times. The V and J genes are TRBV20-1 and TRBJ2-7, with D maybe TRBD1 (6 bases). There are 14 residues in the CDR3. Germline V gene lookup returns CDR1 DFQATT and CDR2 SNEGSKA (reference sequence). Trimming cost V 1 base and J 2 bases, with 12 bases left between them. CDR3 region: CSARGDDRPYEQYF. The CDR3 nucleotides are TGCAGTGCTAGAGGCGATGACAGGCCCTACGAGCAGTACTTC.

V and J are TRBV12-3 or TRBV12-4 and TRBJ1-4, with a tentative D call TRBD1 (5 bases). V was clipped by 4 bases and J by 0 bases, with 15 bases between them. This CDR3 spans 17 amino acids. The CDR3 spells CASSWGTPVATNEKLFF. The CDR3 DNA sequence: TGTGCCAGCAGTTGGGGCACCCCCGTTGCAACTAATGAAAAACTGTTTTTT.

This clonotype was seen a handful of times. The V call is TRBV6-1, the J call TRBJ2-1; D is undetermined. Between the trimmed V and J ends, which lost 3 bases and 3 bases, there was a span of 6 bases. This CDR3 spans 13 amino acids. Germline values: CDR1 MNHNS, CDR2 SASEGT. The CDR3 loop is CASSEGIYNEQFF. The CDR3 region has the DNA TGTGCCAGCAGTGAGGGGATCTACAATGAGCAGTTCTTC.

In this sample, this clonotype turned up many times. The chain couples TRBV30 to TRBJ2-3, with 9 bases fitting TRBD2. The germline V gene encodes CDR1 GTSNPN and CDR2 SVGIG (reference sequence). The CDR3 loop spans 15 amino acids. Trimming removed 1 base from V and 5 bases from J; junction bases left unmatched: 7. CDR3 residues: CAWSGVAGAGDTQYF. CDR3 DNA sequence: TGTGCCTGGAGTGGGGTAGCGGGGGCCGGAGATACGCAGTATTTT.

The table lists this clonotype with many counts. The chain uses TRBV28 and TRBJ2-7, with D hard to call. Trimming stripped 10 bases from V and 3 bases from J, with 10 bases between. The CDR3 covers 11 residues. Per germline, CDR1 MDHEN and CDR2 SYDVKM. For the CDR3, the DNA is TGTGCCACAGCGCTCAACTACGAGCAGTACTTC. Its protein product is CATALNYEQYF.

This rearrangement joins TRBV6-1 to TRBJ2-3, with D possibly being TRBD2 (7 bases). Germline CDR1 reads MNHNS; CDR2 reads SASEGT. V was shortened by 1 base and J by 5 bases, with 16 bases between the two germline ends. The CDR3 is 16 amino acids. The CDR3 region is CASSEVGGGREDTQYF. In DNA, the CDR3 is TGTGCCAGCAGTGAAGTGGGGGGGGGCCGGGAAGATACGCAGTATTTT.

This clonotype was observed at least ten times. This rearrangement joins TRBV2 to TRBJ2-3; D is ambiguous. This CDR3 comprises 13 residues. Germline CDR1 is SNHLY and CDR2 is FYNNEI. The V end was cut by 7 bases, the J end by 4 bases, with 12 bases between. Written as DNA, the CDR3 is TGTGCCAGCAAGGGCAGCTGGGCAGATACGCAGTATTTT. It yields the protein CASKGSWADTQYF.

This clonotype showed up many times. This chain links TRBV24-1 with TRBJ2-5; TRBD1 matches at 10 bases. After removal of 3 bases from V and 3 bases from J, the junction contained 6 bases not matched to a gene. The CDR3 runs 16 residues. CDR1 KGHDR and CDR2 SFDVKD come from the germline V gene. The CDR3 protein is CATSDADRGRKETQYF. The CDR3 DNA follows: TGTGCCACCAGTGATGCCGACAGGGGGCGAAAAGAGACCCAGTACTTC.

This chain joins TRBV6-9 and TRBJ2-2; no clear D gene. This CDR3 spans 14 amino acids. In germline, CDR1 is MNHGY, CDR2 SVAAGI. Trimming pared 3 bases from V and 7 bases from J, leaving 12 bases between. The CDR3: CASSYFPTHGELFF. As DNA, the CDR3 is TGTGCCAGCAGTTACTTCCCGACCCACGGGGAGCTGTTTTTT.

Comment on this clonotype: Lacking the conserved final phenylalanine or tryptophan, this CDR3 likely reflects a read error. This chain connects TRBV2 to TRBJ1-5; no reliable D call. The CDR3 totals 13 residues. Trimming took off 3 bases at V and 8 bases at J, with 11 bases between the two ends. CDR1 SNHLY and CDR2 FYNNEI come from the germline V gene. In DNA, the CDR3 is TGTGCCAGCAGTGATGGGTGGGGAAAGCCCCAGCATTCT. Translation: CASSDGWGKPQHS.

This clonotype was observed many times. This chain connects TRBV7-6 to TRBJ1-1, with D hard to call. V was clipped by 1 base and J by 5 bases, with 14 bases between them. The germline V gene encodes CDR1 SGHVS and CDR2 FNYEAQ. The CDR3 has 15 residues. In DNA form, the CDR3 reads TGTGCCAGCAGCTTAGAGTGGGGATATCGGACTGAAGCTTTCTTT. This gives the protein CASSLEWGYRTEAFF.

There are many counts of this clonotype. V is TRBV27 and J is TRBJ1-2, with 8 bases identical to TRBD1. CDR3 length: 14 amino acids. Germline V gene sequence: CDR1 MNHEY, CDR2 SMNVEV (reference sequence). The V and J ends lost 4 bases and 8 bases, in that order; junction bases with no gene match: 9. The CDR3 DNA sequence: TGTGCCAGCAGTTCACAGACAGGGGAGGGAGGCTACACCTTC. Translated, it gives CASSSQTGEGGYTF.

This clonotype was detected ten times or more. This chain links TRBV3-1 with TRBJ2-2, with D unresolved. V lost 4 bases and J lost 5, with 5 bases in between. Germline loops: CDR1 LGHDT, CDR2 YNNKEL (reference sequence). The CDR3 length is 12 residues. The CDR3 region has the DNA TGTGCCAGCAGCCGTAGGACCGGGGAGCTGTTTTTT. Its protein is CASSRRTGELFF.

This clonotype was counted many times. The chain couples TRBV5-1 to TRBJ2-5; TRBD1 is a possible D gene (5 bases). Between the trimmed V and J ends, which lost 0 bases and 8 bases, there was a span of 8 bases. The CDR3 sequence is 12 residues long. Germline loops: CDR1 SGHRS, CDR2 YFSETQ. The CDR3, as DNA: TGCGCCAGCAGCTTGGAGCAGGGTACCCAGTACTTC. Its translation is CASSLEQGTQYF.

This clonotype was observed many times. The CDR3 is CASSYSIGLQQETQYF. The DNA of the CDR3 is TGTGCCAGCAGTTACTCGATTGGGCTCCAACAAGAGACCCAGTACTTC. The chain employs TRBV6-5 and TRBJ2-5, with D uncertain. Germline CDR1 MNHEY, CDR2 SVGAGI. The CDR3 length is 16 residues. The ends were cut back, 0 bases at V and 2 bases at J, with 13 bases in the middle.

The sample holds many counts of this clonotype. The gene calls are TRBV20-1 and TRBJ2-3; no clear D. Trimming removed 2 bases from V and 0 bases from J, with 15 bases in between. CDR3 size: 16 residues. The germline V gene has CDR1 DFQATT and CDR2 SNEGSKA (reference sequence). The CDR3 DNA reads as TGCAGTGCTAGAAGTATTCGGCTCGTGAGCACAGATACGCAGTATTTT. Translation: CSARSIRLVSTDTQYF.

This clonotype has at least ten counts. This rearrangement joins TRBV24-1 to TRBJ2-5, with 7 bases lining up with TRBD1. V lost 9 bases and J lost 5; bases outside the gene matches: 17. The CDR3 runs 16 residues. Germline V gene lookup returns CDR1 KGHDR and CDR2 SFDVKD. CDR3 in amino acids: CATSGIWDSRGETQYF. The CDR3, as DNA: TGTGCCACCTCGGGGATCTGGGACAGTCGTGGCGAGACCCAGTACTTC.

This clonotype was recorded at least ten times. The gene calls are TRBV10-3 and TRBJ2-1; the D is unclear. CDR3 length: 12 amino acids. V dropped 5 bases and J dropped 6 bases, with 8 bases sitting between them. Germline assignment: CDR1 ENHRY and CDR2 SYGVKD. The CDR3 spells CAISSGPNEQFF. The CDR3 DNA follows: TGTGCCATCAGTTCCGGGCCCAATGAGCAGTTCTTC.

The V gene is TRBV5-4, the J gene TRBJ2-1; a possible D gene is TRBD2 (6 bases). V was pared by 5 bases and J by 5 bases, with 11 bases between. This CDR3 spans 13 amino acids. The germline CDR1 and CDR2 sequences are SGHNT and YYREEE (reference sequence). The CDR3 DNA reads as TGTGCCAGCAGTTCGGGAGCCAACAATGAGCAGTTCTTC. As protein: CASSSGANNEQFF. Supplemented by reference TRBV5-4 and TRBJ2-1, the full variable domain reads ETGVTQSPTHLIKTRGQQVTLRCSSQSGHNTVSWYQQALGQGPQFIFQYYREEENGRGNFPPRFSGLQFPNYSSELNVNALELDDSALYLCASSSGANNEQFFGPGTRLTVL.

The rearrangement uses TRBV20-1 and TRBJ2-2; 11 bases fit TRBD1. The V gene's germline CDR1 is DFQATT and CDR2 SNEGSKA (reference sequence). This CDR3 has 15 amino acids. J was trimmed by 4 bases and V by 6 bases; bases with no gene match: 7. CDR3 coding DNA: TGCAGTGCCGCCTACGGGACAGGGGGCACCGGGGAGCTGTTTTTT. Protein: CSAAYGTGGTGELFF.